The 30 T cell receptor beta chains in this list originate from one sample, sequenced in a study of shared clonotypes between healthy human individuals. TCRdb's table, derived via immunoSEQ multiplex PCR, lists solely in-frame clones and lacks some. Here the sample spans roughly 550,000 clones, nearly 97% being singletons. Selected positively for CCR7 and CD45RO-negative, naive CD8 cells excluded terminally differentiated effector memory CD45RA+ cells. The sample consisted of naive CD8+ T cells sorted from blood. These receptors were collected from a woman in her 30s in good health.

Notes on this clone: Other nucleotide sequences in the sample specify the same CDR3. This chain links TRBV7-9 with TRBJ1-1; no reliable D call. With 7 bases removed from V and 6 bases from J, the gap between germline ends came to 12 bases. The CDR3 extends over 12 amino acids. Germline-derived CDR1 and CDR2 are SEHNR and FQNEAQ (reference sequence). The CDR3 DNA reads as TGTGCCAGCACCTCGGGGTGGGCTGAAGCTTTCTTT. It encodes CASTSGWAEAFF.

This rearrangement joins TRBV27 to TRBJ2-1; D uncertain. Germline-derived CDR1 and CDR2 are MNHEY and SMNVEV (reference sequence). Trimming removed 6 bases at V and 9 bases at J, with 9 bases between. This CDR3 has 11 residues. CDR3 bases: TGTGCCAGCAGGAAACTTGGTGAGCAGTTCTTC. Translation: CASRKLGEQFF.

The chain couples TRBV7-2 to TRBJ2-1, with TRBD2 identical over 10 bases. The trim removed 3 bases at V and 6 bases at J, leaving 5 bases unmatched. In germline, CDR1 is SGHTA, CDR2 FQGNSA. The CDR3 totals 15 residues. The CDR3 reads CASSLYRLAGNEQFF. The CDR3 DNA reads as TGTGCCAGCAGCTTGTACCGACTAGCGGGCAATGAGCAGTTCTTC.

This sequence joins TRBV6-5 and TRBJ2-5; no firm D call. From germline, CDR1 is MNHEY and CDR2 SVGAGI. V was clipped by 0 bases and J by 6 bases, with 8 bases between them. This CDR3 comprises 13 residues. The CDR3 sequence is CASSYSRGKTQYF. For the CDR3, the DNA is TGTGCCAGCAGTTACTCGCGTGGGAAGACCCAGTACTTC.

The gene calls are TRBV15 and TRBJ1-1; D may be TRBD1 (6 bases). CDR1 LNHNV and CDR2 YYDKDF come from the germline V gene (reference sequence). Trimming stripped 0 bases from V and 5 bases from J, with 13 bases between. CDR3 length equals 15 residues. CDR3 DNA: TGTGCCACCAGCAGAGATTGGGGGGCCGATACTGAAGCTTTCTTT. Translated, it gives CATSRDWGADTEAFF.

The chain joins TRBV4-1 to TRBJ2-7; a possible D gene is TRBD1 (6 bases). With 3 bases removed from V and 3 bases from J, the gap between germline ends came to 15 bases. CDR1 and CDR2 from the germline V gene are MGHRA and YSYEKL. CDR3 size: 15 residues. CDR3: CASSHKQGGIYEQYF. The CDR3 nucleotides read TGCGCCAGCAGCCATAAACAGGGTGGGATCTACGAGCAGTACTTC.

The chain links TRBV28 to TRBJ2-3; 16 bases are shared with TRBD2. There are 16 residues in the CDR3. Germline V gene sequence: CDR1 MDHEN, CDR2 SYDVKM. With 4 bases clipped from V and 7 bases from J, the junction kept 5 bases outside the gene matches. CDR3 bases: TGTGCCAGCAGTTCCTCGGGACTAGCGGGAGGGAATACGCAGTATTTT. It is translated as CASSSSGLAGGNTQYF.

Here the CDR3 DNA reads TGTGCCTGGAGTGGTAGCGGGAGCCTCGAGCAGTACTTC. It translates to CAWSGSGSLEQYF. V usage is TRBV30 and J usage is TRBJ2-7, with 9 bases lining up with TRBD2. V shed 1 base and J 6 bases; nucleotides not matched to a gene: 4. CDR1 is GTSNPN, CDR2 SVGIG, per germline (reference sequence). The CDR3 sequence is 13 residues long.

This chain's CDR3 is CASSLDLETGDDYGYTF. The CDR3 DNA reads TGTGCCAGCAGCTTAGATCTCGAGACAGGGGACGACTATGGCTACACCTTC. The rearrangement joins TRBV7-2 to TRBJ1-2; TRBD1 agrees at 8 bases. CDR3 length: 17 amino acids. Trimming cost V 1 base and J 3 bases; bases outside gene matches: 10. Germline assignment: CDR1 SGHTA and CDR2 FQGNSA. Full variable domain (rest looked up from reference TRBV7-2 and TRBJ1-2): GAGVSQSPSNKVTEKGKDVELRCDPISGHTALYWYRQSLGQGLEFLIYFQGNSAPDKSGLPSDRFSAERTGGSVSTLTIQRTQQEDSAVYLCASSLDLETGDDYGYTFGSGTRLTVV.

V gene TRBV19 combines with J gene TRBJ2-7; TRBD2 aligns across 7 bases. Germline assignment: CDR1 LNHDA and CDR2 SQIVND (reference sequence). This CDR3 is 15 amino acids long. J gave up 3 bases and V 1 base, and 6 bases lay outside the gene matches. CDR3 loop: CASSIVPSGNYEQYF. In DNA form, the CDR3 reads TGTGCCAGTAGTATAGTACCGAGCGGGAACTACGAGCAGTACTTC.

This CDR3 is CASSVGAAGAAYEQYF. The CDR3, as DNA: TGTGCCAGCAGCGTAGGAGCGGCGGGAGCGGCCTACGAGCAGTACTTC. The chain joins TRBV9 to TRBJ2-7; the match to TRBD2 covers 7 bases. Germline values: CDR1 SGDLS, CDR2 YYNGEE. The CDR3 spans 16 residues. The V and J ends lost 0 bases and 2 bases, in that order; junction bases with no gene match: 8.

This rearrangement joins TRBV10-1 to TRBJ2-7, with D possibly TRBD2 on 6 matching bases. Trimming pared 3 bases from V and 5 bases from J, leaving 14 bases between. There are 14 residues in the CDR3. CDR1 is WNHNN and CDR2 is SYGVQD in the germline V gene (reference sequence). The CDR3 DNA is TGCGCCAGCAGTGAAAGTCTTGGAGGGGACGAGCAGTACTTC. It yields the protein CASSESLGGDEQYF.

J is TRBJ1-3 and V is TRBV19, with a tentative D call TRBD1 (5 bases). This CDR3 is built from 15 residues. Germline V gene sequence: CDR1 LNHDA, CDR2 SQIVND (reference sequence). Trimming shortened V by 4 bases and J by 0 bases, and 10 bases separated the two germline ends. CDR3 amino acids: CASSTTVYSGNTIYF. The CDR3 DNA sequence: TGTGCCAGTAGTACGACAGTTTACTCTGGAAACACCATATATTTT.

V usage is TRBV28 and J usage is TRBJ2-7; tentatively, D is TRBD1 (7 bases). Trimming shortened V by 7 bases and J by 6 bases, and 22 bases separated the two germline ends. CDR3 size: 15 residues. The germline V gene encodes CDR1 MDHEN and CDR2 SYDVKM. This chain's CDR3 is CASTLTQGGWGEQYF. The CDR3 bases are TGTGCCAGCACCCTTACCCAGGGGGGTTGGGGCGAGCAGTACTTC.

This clone appeared once. This chain links TRBV7-8 with TRBJ2-1; 9 bases are a match to TRBD1. With V trimmed by 5 bases and J by 7 bases, 9 bases remained unmatched. The CDR3 is 15 amino acids. The V gene's germline CDR1 is SGHVS and CDR2 FQNEAQ. In DNA form, the CDR3 reads TGTGCCAGCAGCGTATCCGGGACAGGGTTTAATGAGCAGTTCTTC. Residues: CASSVSGTGFNEQFF.

The rearrangement links TRBV6-5 to TRBJ2-5; D assignment may be TRBD1 or TRBD2 (6 bases each). Germline V gene data show CDR1 as MNHEY and CDR2 as SVGAGI. The CDR3 contains 16 residues. The ends were cut back, 0 bases at V and 4 bases at J, with 15 bases in the middle. CDR3: CASSYSTGAEGETQYF. DNA of the CDR3: TGTGCCAGCAGTTACTCGACGGGGGCTGAAGGAGAGACCCAGTACTTC.

This clone was seen once. V is TRBV4-1 and J is TRBJ2-1; D is undetermined. Germline CDR1 reads MGHRA; CDR2 reads YSYEKL. V was shortened by 0 bases and J by 3 bases, with 15 bases between the two germline ends. This CDR3 region has 17 residues. The CDR3 DNA sequence: TGCGCCAGCAGCCAAGATTTCCCGGCCCTCCTCTACAATGAGCAGTTCTTC. It encodes CASSQDFPALLYNEQFF.

V gene TRBV7-3 combines with J gene TRBJ2-3, with 9 bases lining up with TRBD2. The CDR3 length is 17 residues. Germline CDR1 SGHTA, CDR2 FQGTGA. Trimming cost V 3 bases and J 1 base; bases outside gene matches: 8. The CDR3 bases are TGTGCCAGCAGCTTTCGCGGCTGGACTAGCGGCACAGATACGCAGTATTTT. This gives the protein CASSFRGWTSGTDTQYF.

Note on this clone: Other DNA variants within this sample encode the same CDR3. The chain recombines TRBV5-1 with TRBJ1-3, with no clear D. Germline CDR1 reads SGHRS; CDR2 reads YFSETQ. The germline V and J ends were trimmed by 0 bases and 3 bases, with 7 bases remaining between them. There are 14 residues in the CDR3. CDR3 DNA sequence: TGCGCCAGCAGCTTGGTTGCCAGTGGAAACACCATATATTTT. It encodes CASSLVASGNTIYF.

The rearrangement joins TRBV4-1 to TRBJ2-7; 9 bases fit TRBD2. Unmatched junction bases numbered 16, after V lost 5 bases and J lost 5 bases. The germline gives CDR1 MGHRA, CDR2 YSYEKL. The CDR3 length is 17 residues. The CDR3 nucleotides read TGCGCCAGCAGCTCGAAGGGCGGCGGGAGGGGTACCGACGAGCAGTACTTC. Protein: CASSSKGGGRGTDEQYF.

This clone was detected only once. The rearrangement joins TRBV13 to TRBJ2-6; D not certain. The CDR3 is 19 amino acids. Between the trimmed V and J ends, which lost 5 bases and 2 bases, there was a span of 22 bases. Per germline, CDR1 PRHDT and CDR2 FYEKMQ (reference sequence). Here the CDR3 reads CASSPRLALDLPGANVLTF. Written as DNA, the CDR3 is TGTGCCAGCAGCCCCCGCCTGGCCCTAGATCTCCCTGGGGCCAACGTCCTGACTTTC.

The chain links TRBV28 to TRBJ2-7, with TRBD1 matching 9 bases. After removal of 3 bases from V and 4 bases from J, the junction contained 4 bases not matched to a gene. Germline V lookup: CDR1 MDHEN, CDR2 SYDVKM. CDR3 length: 14 residues. CDR3 DNA sequence: TGTGCCAGCAGTTTTGGGACAGGGAATTACGAGCAGTACTTC. As protein: CASSFGTGNYEQYF.

The V gene is TRBV4-2, the J gene TRBJ2-7; no firm D call. This CDR3 contains 13 residues. Trimming cost V 0 bases and J 3 bases, with 6 bases left between them. CDR1 is LGHNA and CDR2 is YNFKEQ in the germline V gene. In nucleotides, the CDR3 is TGTGCCAGCAGCCAAGATGGGAACTACGAGCAGTACTTC. Protein product: CASSQDGNYEQYF.

The rearrangement links TRBV5-1 to TRBJ2-3; D possibly matches TRBD1 or TRBD2 (6 bases each). Deletions cut 4 bases from V and 5 bases from J, with 17 bases between. Germline V CDR1 and CDR2: SGHRS, YFSETQ. This CDR3 region has 15 residues. The CDR3 DNA follows: TGCGCCAGCAGCCCTAAGGGGGGCGTAGGAGATACGCAGTATTTT. This gives the protein CASSPKGGVGDTQYF. The full variable domain, completed using reference TRBV5-1 and TRBJ2-3, is KAGVTQTPRYLIKTRGQQVTLSCSPISGHRSVSWYQQTPGQGLQFLFEYFSETQRNKGNFPGRFSGRQFSNSRSEMNVSTLELGDSALYLCASSPKGGVGDTQYFGPGTRLTVL.

Regarding this clone: The sample has other DNA sequences that encode this CDR3 too. This chain connects TRBV28 to TRBJ2-3; D is unclear. This CDR3 has 11 residues. The germline V gene has CDR1 MDHEN and CDR2 SYDVKM. Trimming left V 6 bases short and J 3 bases short, with 4 bases between. CDR3: CASSLTDTQYF. CDR3 coding DNA: TGTGCCAGCAGCCTGACAGATACGCAGTATTTT.

The chain recombines TRBV15 with TRBJ2-2; D unresolved. CDR1 LNHNV and CDR2 YYDKDF come from the germline V gene (reference sequence). The length of the CDR3 is 15 residues. Trimming stripped 5 bases from V and 4 bases from J, with 14 bases between. The CDR3: CATSPPGVGTGELFF. The CDR3 bases are TGTGCCACCAGCCCTCCGGGTGTTGGCACCGGGGAGCTGTTTTTT.

Worth noting for this clone: A junction boundary mismatches the germline segment, possibly from a read error. In DNA form, the CDR3 reads TGCGCCAGCAGTCAATTTGGAGGGGCGAAGCGGGGAGCTGTTTTT. Translated: CASSQFGGAKRGAVF. This rearrangement joins TRBV23-1 to TRBJ2-2; 7 nucleotides line up with TRBD2. TRBV23-1 is filed as an ORF, its function uncertain. The CDR3 length is 15 residues.

The V gene is TRBV28, the J gene TRBJ2-7; no clear D gene. The CDR3 spans 12 residues. V lost 5 bases to trimming and J lost 6 bases, with 11 bases between them. Germline V gene data show CDR1 as MDHEN and CDR2 as SYDVKM. CDR3 residues: CASSLRPAEQYF. CDR3 coding DNA: TGTGCCAGCAGTCTCCGACCGGCCGAGCAGTACTTC.

A single count supports this clone. The rearrangement links TRBV5-6 to TRBJ1-5; D is possibly TRBD1 (6 bases). V was shortened by 4 bases and J by 10 bases, with 12 bases between the two germline ends. The CDR3 spans 12 residues. Germline V CDR1 and CDR2: SGHDT, YYEEEE. The CDR3 DNA reads TGTGCCAGCAGCCTACAGGGTTTCCCCCAGCATTTT. Encoded protein: CASSLQGFPQHF.

This clone was counted a single time. The chain joins TRBV10-1 to TRBJ2-2; no clear D. The V end lost 8 bases, the J end lost 7 bases, and 17 bases lay between the germline ends. This CDR3 has 14 residues. Germline-derived CDR1 and CDR2 are WNHNN and SYGVQD (reference sequence). The CDR3 loop reads CASSRQAADGELFF. CDR3 nucleotides: TGCGCCAGCTCCCGCCAGGCAGCCGACGGGGAGCTGTTTTTT.